These T cell receptor beta chains were read from a single sample in a study of PD-1 blockade in classical Hodgkin lymphoma. TCRdb's table, derived via immunoSEQ multiplex PCR, lists solely in-frame clones and lacks some. The sample includes 25,000 to 30,000 clones, approximately 64% of them seen just once. The source material was peripheral blood mononuclear cells (PBMCs), sampled before the second cycle of nivolumab. These receptors were taken from a human donor with classical Hodgkin lymphoma. CDR3s include the opening cysteine and the closing phenylalanine or tryptophan. A D gene is named only where the DNA matches it firmly. The size of a clone is reported for some rows only, either as once, few or many, or as a class for expanded clones.

v_gene,d_gene,abundance,j_gene,CDR3aa,CDR3nt
TRBV23-1,TRBD1,.,TRBJ2-4,CASSQSTTGGRPQYF,TGCGCCAGCAGTCAATCGACGACAGGGGGCAGGCCTCAGTACTTC
TRBV30,.,.,TRBJ2-3,CAWGVGDTQYF,TGTGCCTGGGGCGTAGGAGATACGCAGTATTTT
TRBV28,.,.,TRBJ2-1,CAIRQDLYNEQFF,TGTGCCATACGACAGGACCTCTACAATGAGCAGTTCTTC
TRBV7-9,.,.,TRBJ2-2,CASSLIVSNTGELFF,TGTGCCAGCAGCTTAATCGTCTCGAACACCGGGGAGCTGTTTTTT
TRBV2,.,.,TRBJ2-3,CASSATGGGGTDTQYF,TGTGCCAGCAGTGCCACAGGGGGGGGCGGCACAGATACGCAGTATTTT
TRBV4-3,.,.,TRBJ1-6,CASSQDGDSPLHF,TGCGCCAGCAGCCAAGATGGGGACTCACCCCTCCACTTT
TRBV27,.,.,TRBJ2-3,CASREGYSTDTQYF,TGTGCCAGCAGGGAGGGCTACAGCACAGATACGCAGTATTTT
TRBV25-1,TRBD1,.,TRBJ2-6,CASTPGQVPSGANVLTF,TGTGCCAGCACGCCGGGACAGGTCCCCTCTGGGGCCAACGTCCTGACTTTC
TRBV18,TRBD1,few,TRBJ2-5,CASSPGTGAQETQYF,TGTGCCAGCTCACCTGGGACAGGGGCTCAAGAGACCCAGTACTTC
TRBV18,.,.,TRBJ2-7,CASSQLGDYEQYF,TGTGCCAGCTCACAATTAGGAGATTACGAGCAGTACTTC
TRBV6-5,.,.,TRBJ2-7,CASRAQGTLLEQYF,TGTGCCAGCAGGGCGCAGGGGACTCTACTCGAGCAGTACTTC
TRBV6-6,.,.,TRBJ2-7,CASGSSYEQYF,TGTGCCAGCGGTTCCTCCTACGAGCAGTACTTC
TRBV19,.,.,TRBJ1-5,CASSIVRGNQPQHF,TGTGCCAGTAGTATAGTCAGGGGTAATCAGCCCCAGCATTTT
TRBV19,.,.,TRBJ1-5,CASSIDSERNQPQHF,TGTGCCAGTAGTATAGATAGCGAGAGAAATCAGCCCCAGCATTTT
TRBV19,.,.,TRBJ2-3,CASSIDGSTDTQYF,TGTGCCAGTAGTATAGATGGTAGCACAGATACGCAGTATTTT
TRBV2,.,.,TRBJ1-2,CASSEGQNYGYTF,TGTGCCAGCAGTGAAGGGCAGAACTATGGCTACACCTTC
TRBV19,TRBD2,.,TRBJ2-3,CASSTGTSDTQYF,TGTGCCAGTAGTACCGGGACTAGCGATACGCAGTATTTT
TRBV28,.,.,TRBJ1-6,CASSSPTRNSPLHF,TGTGCCAGCAGTTCGCCGACGCGGAATTCACCCCTCCACTTT
TRBV5-1,.,.,TRBJ2-7,CASRNTAGYEQYF,TGCGCCAGCAGGAATACGGCCGGCTACGAGCAGTACTTC
TRBV9,.,.,TRBJ2-2,CASSVEGWRQYTGELFF,TGTGCCAGCAGCGTAGAGGGATGGAGACAGTACACCGGGGAGCTGTTTTTT
TRBV27,.,once,TRBJ1-1,CASSPYGEGRSTEAFF,TGTGCCAGCAGTCCCTACGGGGAGGGGAGATCGACTGAAGCTTTCTTT
TRBV5-1,TRBD1,.,TRBJ1-2,CASSFDRGHGYTF,TGCGCCAGCAGCTTTGACAGGGGGCATGGCTACACCTTC
TRBV18,.,.,TRBJ2-5,CASSPGLEETQYF,TGTGCCAGCTCACCAGGCTTAGAAGAGACCCAGTACTTC
TRBV7-9,.,.,TRBJ1-1,CASSPPLGGARTEAFF,TGTGCCAGCAGCCCGCCTTTGGGGGGGGCGCGCACTGAAGCTTTCTTT
TRBV28,.,.,TRBJ1-2,CASSLGTYGYTF,TGTGCCAGCAGTTTAGGAACCTATGGCTACACCTTC
TRBV5-1,.,.,TRBJ1-2,CASSLGVGTLHHF,TGCGCCAGCAGCTTGGGTGTAGGGACACTCCACCACTTC
TRBV28,TRBD1,.,TRBJ1-2,CASSLLAGGYGYTF,TGTGCCAGCAGTTTATTAGCAGGGGGCTACGGCTACACCTTC
TRBV9,.,.,TRBJ1-2,CASSVGSGTSFNYGYTF,TGTGCCAGCAGCGTAGGGTCCGGGACGTCCTTTAACTATGGCTACACCTTC
TRBV4-3,.,.,TRBJ1-2,CASSQDPSAFGGYTF,TGCGCCAGCAGCCAAGATCCTTCAGCGTTTGGTGGCTACACCTTC
TRBV30,.,.,TRBJ1-5,CAWRQGALEAQHF,TGTGCCTGGAGGCAGGGCGCCTTGGAGGCCCAGCATTTT
TRBV4-1,.,.,TRBJ1-2,CASSHREAKNYGYTF,TGCGCCAGCAGCCACAGGGAGGCGAAGAACTATGGCTACACCTTC
TRBV29-1,.,.,TRBJ2-7,CSVTSDSGLTYEQYF,TGCAGCGTTACCTCGGACAGCGGATTGACCTACGAGCAGTACTTC
TRBV7-9,.,few,TRBJ1-1,CASSLAPERGGTEAFF,TGTGCCAGCAGCTTAGCGCCCGAGCGGGGGGGTACTGAAGCTTTCTTT
TRBV7-2,.,once,TRBJ2-7,CASSLRTGKQYF,TGTGCCAGCAGCCTAAGAACAGGGAAACAGTACTTC
TRBV4-3,.,.,TRBJ1-5,CASSQEWGNQPQHF,TGCGCCAGCAGCCAAGAGTGGGGCAATCAGCCCCAGCATTTT
TRBV28,.,.,TRBJ2-1,CASSLEGSYNEQFF,TGTGCCAGCAGTTTGGAGGGTTCCTACAATGAGCAGTTCTTC
TRBV25-1,.,.,TRBJ2-5,CASSELGETQYF,TGTGCCAGCAGTGAATTGGGGGAGACCCAGTACTTC
TRBV6-1,TRBD1,.,TRBJ1-2,CASSGLFRRQGARGYTF,TGTGCCAGCAGTGGTCTGTTCCGGCGACAGGGGGCTCGGGGCTACACCTTC
TRBV10-2,.,.,TRBJ2-7,CASKGGEQYF,TGCGCCAGCAAGGGGGGCGAGCAGTACTTC
TRBV28,.,.,TRBJ2-3,CASSAARTQYF,TGTGCCAGCAGTGCGGCGAGGACGCAGTATTTT
TRBV2,TRBD1,.,TRBJ2-2,CASSWDSTGELFF,TGTGCCAGCAGTTGGGACAGCACCGGGGAGCTGTTTTTT
TRBV19,.,.,TRBJ1-5,CASSPWTEDQPQHF,TGTGCCAGTAGTCCCTGGACGGAGGATCAGCCCCAGCATTTT
TRBV21-1,.,.,TRBJ1-6,CASSPPDRASSPLHF,TGTGCCAGCAGCCCACCGGACAGGGCAAGTTCACCCCTCCACTTT
TRBV5-6,.,medium-sized,TRBJ2-1,CASSLQEGSEQFF,TGTGCCAGCAGCTTGCAGGAGGGGTCCGAGCAGTTCTTC
TRBV7-2,TRBD1,.,TRBJ1-2,CASSLAPGQRYGYTF,TGTGCCAGCAGCTTAGCACCGGGACAGCGATATGGCTACACCTTC
TRBV6-5,.,.,TRBJ1-2,CASSYGGPLNYGYTF,TGTGCCAGCAGTTACGGGGGGCCGCTTAACTATGGCTACACCTTC
TRBV14,.,.,TRBJ1-4,CASSQGLSGNEKLFF,TGTGCCAGCAGCCAGGGACTCTCCGGGAATGAAAAACTGTTTTTT
TRBV30,.,.,TRBJ2-5,CAWRDQETQYF,TGTGCCTGGCGGGACCAAGAGACCCAGTACTTC
TRBV10-2,.,few,TRBJ1-1,CASKGSLNTEAFF,TGCGCCAGCAAGGGCAGCTTGAACACTGAAGCTTTCTTT
TRBV15,.,.,TRBJ2-1,CATKGVVKDNEQFF,TGTGCCACCAAGGGAGTGGTAAAGGACAATGAGCAGTTCTTC
TRBV6-6,.,.,TRBJ1-1,CATQRGQSLNTEAFF,TGTGCCACTCAGAGGGGTCAATCCTTGAACACTGAAGCTTTCTTT
TRBV19,.,few,TRBJ2-1,CATEGGEQFF,TGTGCCACTGAGGGCGGGGAGCAGTTCTTC
TRBV5-1,TRBD2,.,TRBJ2-2,CASSQGLAGGKNGELFF,TGCGCCAGCAGCCAAGGGCTAGCGGGAGGAAAAAACGGGGAGCTGTTTTTT